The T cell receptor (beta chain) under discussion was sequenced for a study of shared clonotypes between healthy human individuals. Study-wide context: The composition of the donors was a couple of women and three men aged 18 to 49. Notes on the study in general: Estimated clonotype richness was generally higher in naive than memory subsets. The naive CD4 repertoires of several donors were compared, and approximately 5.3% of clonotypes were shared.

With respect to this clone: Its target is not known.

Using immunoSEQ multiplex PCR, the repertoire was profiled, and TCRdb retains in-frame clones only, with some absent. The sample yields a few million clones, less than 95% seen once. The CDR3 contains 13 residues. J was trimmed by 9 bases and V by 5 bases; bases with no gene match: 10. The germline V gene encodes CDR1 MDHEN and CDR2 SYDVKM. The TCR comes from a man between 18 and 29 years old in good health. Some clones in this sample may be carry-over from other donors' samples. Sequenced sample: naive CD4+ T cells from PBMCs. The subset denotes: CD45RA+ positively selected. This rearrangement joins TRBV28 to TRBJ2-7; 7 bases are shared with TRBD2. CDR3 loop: CASSTPRGGGQYF. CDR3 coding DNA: TGTGCCAGCAGTACGCCTCGCGGGGGAGGGCAGTACTTC.